Included here is one T cell receptor (beta chain) sequence, with context. The antigen is undetermined. The CDR3 extends 3 residues past the end of the read, so its final part is completed from the germline J gene. The data originate from a study of T cells in women clearing cervical HPV infection. Study at large: Case blood was drawn a median roughly 160 days after lesion detection. Study-level results: CIN3+ cases had significantly higher TCR repertoire richness than controls, but evenness did not differ.

Libraries were prepared by immunoSEQ multiplex PCR; TCRdb keeps only in-frame clonotypes and omits some of them. The sample table sets out nearly 35,000 clones. Germline CDR1 and CDR2: LNHNV and YYDKDF (reference sequence). V lost 0 bases and J lost 9, with 18 bases in between. The CDR3 sequence is 16 residues long. Each participant carried one incident cervical HPV16 infection only. The sequencing sample was made of blood buffy coat. The chain employs TRBV15 and TRBJ2-1; possibly TRBD1 or TRBD2 for D (5 bases each). This TCR was sampled from a woman between 18 and 70 years old with a cervical HPV16 infection that either progressed to CIN3+ or cleared (not recorded which). The CDR3 region is CATSRDLTSTEGEQFF. The CDR3 bases that were read are TGTGCCACCAGCAGAGATCTCACCTCGACAGAGGGTGAG.